This TCR beta chain was captured in a study of cytomegalovirus exposure and HLA in healthy donors. Study-wide findings and caveats: In vitro work confirmed that three CMV-associated chains recognize CMV antigens.

This clone is a singleton in its sample. Its matching antigen is unknown. The V end lost 6 bases, the J end lost 0 bases, and 20 bases lay between the germline ends. This CDR3 has 17 amino acids. Germline V CDR1 and CDR2: KGHSH, LQKENI. Vbeta (60) and Jbeta (13) primers were used in the PCR. Repertoires were generated with immunoSEQ multiplex PCR, while TCRdb's copy carries only in-frame clones and drops some. The sample holds around 59,000 clones, approximately 83% seen once. Sequenced material: PBMCs. The J gene is TRBJ1-2, the V gene TRBV18, with D unresolved. This sequence was found in a human donor in good health. The CDR3 protein is CASSREAGVPANYGYTF. Written as DNA, the CDR3 is TGTGCCAGCTCCCGCGAGGCGGGAGTTCCAGCTAACTATGGCTACACCTTC.